A single sample is the source of the 10 T cell receptor beta chains below, sequenced in a study of cytomegalovirus exposure and HLA in healthy donors. Generated by immunoSEQ multiplex PCR, the TCRdb table keeps only in-frame clones and is missing some. This table has 80,000 or so clones, 90% to 95% appearing once. The specimen sequenced was PBMCs. These receptors all come from a woman in her late teens or twenties in good health and CMV-seronegative.

The chain couples TRBV7-9 to TRBJ1-2; D not certain. This CDR3 is 15 amino acids long. CDR1 is SEHNR and CDR2 is FQNEAQ in the germline V gene (reference sequence). Trimming removed 4 bases at V and 8 bases at J, with 20 bases between. CDR3 protein: CASSSGGSPPAGYTF. The CDR3 coding sequence is TGTGCCAGCAGCTCGGGAGGGAGTCCCCCGGCGGGCTACACCTTC. The entire variable domain, with the rest obtained from reference TRBV7-9 and TRBJ1-2, is as follows: DTGVSQNPRHKITKRGQNVTFRCDPISEHNRLYWYRQTLGQGPEFLTYFQNEAQLEKSRLLSDRFSAERPKGSFSTLEIQRTEQGDSAMYLCASSSGGSPPAGYTFGSGTRLTVV.

The table lists this clone with a count of one. This chain connects TRBV5-1 to TRBJ1-1, with 10 bases fitting TRBD1. Unmatched junction bases numbered 3, after V lost 4 bases and J lost 6 bases. This CDR3 comprises 13 residues. From germline, CDR1 is SGHRS and CDR2 YFSETQ. DNA for the CDR3: TGCGCCAGCAGCATAGACAGGGGGCCTGAAGCTTTCTTT. This codes for CASSIDRGPEAFF.

The chain uses TRBV18 and TRBJ2-7; no definite D call. The CDR3 runs 13 residues. V was cut by 2 bases and J by 4 bases, with 9 bases left in between. Germline CDR1 is KGHSH and CDR2 is LQKENI. CDR3 amino acids: CASSPRQTYEQYF. CDR3 nucleotides: TGTGCCAGCTCACCAAGGCAGACATACGAGCAGTACTTC.

This rearrangement joins TRBV6-5 to TRBJ2-4, with a weak D call TRBD2 (6 bases). The CDR3 has 15 amino acids. The V end lost 6 bases, the J end lost 3 bases, and 15 bases lay between the germline ends. Germline lookup yields CDR1 MNHEY and CDR2 SVGAGI. CDR3 in DNA: TGTGCCAGCAGACCCCAGGAGGGAGGCAAAAACATTCAGTACTTC. Amino acid sequence: CASRPQEGGKNIQYF.

The rearrangement joins TRBV19 to TRBJ1-4, with D possibly matching TRBD1 (5 bases). Germline V CDR1 and CDR2: LNHDA, SQIVND (reference sequence). Between the trimmed V and J ends, which lost 6 bases and 4 bases, there was a span of 12 bases. This CDR3 spans 14 amino acids. In nucleotides, the CDR3 is TGTGCCAGTAGGGTAGACAGTCTTAATGAAAAACTGTTTTTT. Translated, it gives CASRVDSLNEKLFF.

The V and J genes are TRBV25-1 and TRBJ1-1, with D maybe TRBD1 (6 bases). CDR1 MGHDK and CDR2 SYGVNS come from the germline V gene. The CDR3 covers 15 residues. V was trimmed by 4 bases and J by 5 bases, leaving 17 bases between them. Here the CDR3 DNA reads TGTGCCAGCAGTGGGGGAACAGGGTATGGGACTGAAGCTTTCTTT. It specifies CASSGGTGYGTEAFF.

The V gene is TRBV6-6, the J gene TRBJ2-5, with D possibly being TRBD2 (5 bases). Trimming took off 7 bases at V and 5 bases at J, with 17 bases between the two ends. This CDR3 has 14 amino acids. Germline V gene data show CDR1 as MNHNY and CDR2 as SVGAGI (reference sequence). The CDR3 region has the DNA TGTGCCAGCACGCTGGGTAGAGGGATGGAGACCCAGTACTTC. Translated: CASTLGRGMETQYF.

The chain uses TRBV25-1 and TRBJ1-5; TRBD1 matches 9 bases. With 3 bases clipped from V and 5 bases from J, the junction kept 2 bases outside the gene matches. Germline V gene sequence: CDR1 MGHDK, CDR2 SYGVNS. The CDR3 extends over 14 amino acids. The CDR3: CASSEGTGYQPQHF. The CDR3 region has the DNA TGTGCCAGCAGTGAGGGGACAGGGTATCAGCCCCAGCATTTT.

The rearrangement joins TRBV7-9 to TRBJ2-6, with D possibly being TRBD1 (6 bases). V gave up 5 bases and J gave up 4 bases, with 15 bases separating them. CDR3 length: 16 amino acids. Germline V gives CDR1 SEHNR, CDR2 FQNEAQ (reference sequence). CDR3 residues: CASSPGQHPGANVLTF. The CDR3 nucleotides are TGTGCCAGCAGCCCGGGACAACACCCAGGGGCCAACGTCCTGACTTTC.

This CDR3 reads CASSGRGEQYF. The CDR3, as DNA: TGTGCCAGCAGCGGGAGGGGAGAGCAGTACTTC. The genes are TRBV5-6 and TRBJ2-7; TRBD2 matches 7 bases. This CDR3 spans 11 amino acids. Per the germline V gene, CDR1 is SGHDT and CDR2 is YYEEEE. J lost 7 bases, V lost 4 bases, and 2 bases had no gene match.